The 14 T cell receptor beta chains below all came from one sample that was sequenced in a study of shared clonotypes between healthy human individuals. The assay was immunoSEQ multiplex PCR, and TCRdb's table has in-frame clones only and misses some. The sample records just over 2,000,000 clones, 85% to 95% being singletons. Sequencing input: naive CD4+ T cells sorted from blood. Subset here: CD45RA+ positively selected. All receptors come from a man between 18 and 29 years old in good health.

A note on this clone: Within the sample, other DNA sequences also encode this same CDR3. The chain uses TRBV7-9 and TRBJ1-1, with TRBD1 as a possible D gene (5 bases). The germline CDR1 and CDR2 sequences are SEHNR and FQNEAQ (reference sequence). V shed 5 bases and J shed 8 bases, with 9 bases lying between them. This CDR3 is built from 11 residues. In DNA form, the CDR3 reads TGTGCCAGCAGCCGAGACAGAGAAGCTTTCTTT. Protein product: CASSRDREAFF.

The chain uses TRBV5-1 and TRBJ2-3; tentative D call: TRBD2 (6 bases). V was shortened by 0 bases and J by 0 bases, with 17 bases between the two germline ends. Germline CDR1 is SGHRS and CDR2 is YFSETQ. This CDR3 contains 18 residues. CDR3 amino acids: CASSLGPLVGTSTDTQYF. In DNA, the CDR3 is TGCGCCAGCAGCTTGGGACCTCTGGTGGGGACTAGCACAGATACGCAGTATTTT. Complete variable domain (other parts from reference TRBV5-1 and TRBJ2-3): KAGVTQTPRYLIKTRGQQVTLSCSPISGHRSVSWYQQTPGQGLQFLFEYFSETQRNKGNFPGRFSGRQFSNSRSEMNVSTLELGDSALYLCASSLGPLVGTSTDTQYFGPGTRLTVL.

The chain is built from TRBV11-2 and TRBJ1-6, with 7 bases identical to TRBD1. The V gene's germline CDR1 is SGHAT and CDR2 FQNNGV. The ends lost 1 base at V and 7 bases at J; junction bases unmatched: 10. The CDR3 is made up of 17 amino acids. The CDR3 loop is CASSLARTGQTNSPLHF. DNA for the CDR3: TGTGCCAGCAGCTTAGCTCGTACGGGACAGACCAATTCACCCCTCCACTTT.

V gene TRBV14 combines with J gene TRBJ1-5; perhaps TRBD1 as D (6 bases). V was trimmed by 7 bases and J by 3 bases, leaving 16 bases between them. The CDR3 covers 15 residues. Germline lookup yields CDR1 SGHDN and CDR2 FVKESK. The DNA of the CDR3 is TGTGCCAGCACCCGCGGGGGGGCCCCCAATCAGCCCCAGCATTTT. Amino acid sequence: CASTRGGAPNQPQHF.

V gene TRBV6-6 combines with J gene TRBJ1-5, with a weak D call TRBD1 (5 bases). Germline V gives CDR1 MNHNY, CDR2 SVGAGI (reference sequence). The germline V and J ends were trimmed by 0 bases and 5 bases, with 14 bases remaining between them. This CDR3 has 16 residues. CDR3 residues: CASSYSTAGGDQPQHF. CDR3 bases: TGTGCCAGCAGTTACTCCACGGCAGGAGGGGATCAGCCCCAGCATTTT.

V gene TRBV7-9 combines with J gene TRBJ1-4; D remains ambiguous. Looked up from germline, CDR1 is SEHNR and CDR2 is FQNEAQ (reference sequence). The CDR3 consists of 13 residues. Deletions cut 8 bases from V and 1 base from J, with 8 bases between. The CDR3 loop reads CASATLTNEKLFF. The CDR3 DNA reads TGTGCCAGCGCCACATTAACTAATGAAAAACTGTTTTTT.

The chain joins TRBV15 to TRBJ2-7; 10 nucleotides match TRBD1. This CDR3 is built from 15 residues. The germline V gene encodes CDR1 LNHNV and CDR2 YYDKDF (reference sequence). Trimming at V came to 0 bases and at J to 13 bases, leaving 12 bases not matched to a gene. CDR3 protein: CATSRDFPGQGSTYF. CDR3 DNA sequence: TGTGCCACCAGCAGAGATTTTCCGGGACAGGGGTCGACATACTTC.

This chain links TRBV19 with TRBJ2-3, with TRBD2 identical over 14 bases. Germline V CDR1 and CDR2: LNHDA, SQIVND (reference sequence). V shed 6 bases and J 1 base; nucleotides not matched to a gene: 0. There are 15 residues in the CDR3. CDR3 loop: CASRGLAGGTDTQYF. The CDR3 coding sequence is TGTGCCAGTAGGGGACTAGCGGGGGGCACAGATACGCAGTATTTT.

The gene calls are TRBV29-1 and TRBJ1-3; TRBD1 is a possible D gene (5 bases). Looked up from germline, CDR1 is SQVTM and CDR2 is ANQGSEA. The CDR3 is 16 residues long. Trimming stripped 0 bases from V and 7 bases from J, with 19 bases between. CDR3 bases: TGCAGCGTTGAAGATGCTCCGGGACCCCGTACGAACACCATATATTTT. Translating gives CSVEDAPGPRTNTIYF. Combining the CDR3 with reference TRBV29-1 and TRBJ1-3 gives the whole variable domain SAVISQKPSRDICQRGTSLTIQCQVDSQVTMMFWYRQQPGQSLTLIATANQGSEATYESGFVIDKFPISRPNLTFSTLTVSNMSPEDSSIYLCSVEDAPGPRTNTIYFGEGSWLTVV.

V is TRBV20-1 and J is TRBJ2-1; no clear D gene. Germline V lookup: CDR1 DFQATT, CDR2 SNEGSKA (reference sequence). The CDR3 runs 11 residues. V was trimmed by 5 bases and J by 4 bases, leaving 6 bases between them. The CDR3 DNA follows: TGCAGTGCTGGGGAATACAATGAGCAGTTCTTC. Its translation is CSAGEYNEQFF.

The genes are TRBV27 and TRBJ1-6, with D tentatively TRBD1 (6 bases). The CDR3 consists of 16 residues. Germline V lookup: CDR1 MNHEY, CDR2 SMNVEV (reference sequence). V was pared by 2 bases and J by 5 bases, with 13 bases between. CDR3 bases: TGTGCCAGCAGTTTAATAGGCAGGGGAGATAATTCACCCCTCCACTTT. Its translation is CASSLIGRGDNSPLHF.

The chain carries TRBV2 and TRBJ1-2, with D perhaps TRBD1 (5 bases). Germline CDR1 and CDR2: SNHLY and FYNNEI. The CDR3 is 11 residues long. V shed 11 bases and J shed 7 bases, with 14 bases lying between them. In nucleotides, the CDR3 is TGTGCCGGGGGGAAGTACGGTGGCTACACCTTC. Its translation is CAGGKYGGYTF.

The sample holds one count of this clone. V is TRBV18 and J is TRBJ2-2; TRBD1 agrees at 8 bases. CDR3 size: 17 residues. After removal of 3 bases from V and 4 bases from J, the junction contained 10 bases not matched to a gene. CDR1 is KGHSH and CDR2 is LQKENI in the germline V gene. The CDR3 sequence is CASSPLRQGIGTGELFF. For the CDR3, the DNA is TGTGCCAGCTCACCCCTTAGACAGGGGATCGGCACCGGGGAGCTGTTTTTT.

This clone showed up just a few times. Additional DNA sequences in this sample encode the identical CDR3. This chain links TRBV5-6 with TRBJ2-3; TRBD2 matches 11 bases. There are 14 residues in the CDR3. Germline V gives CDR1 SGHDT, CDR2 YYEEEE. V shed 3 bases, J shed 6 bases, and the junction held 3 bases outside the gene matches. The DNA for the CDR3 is TGTGCCAGCAGCTCACTAGCGGGGGTGGATACGCAGTATTTT. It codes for CASSSLAGVDTQYF.